The 13 T cell receptor beta chains presented below share a single source sample, sequenced in a study of blood T cell repertoires in COVID-19. Produced via immunoSEQ multiplex PCR; TCRdb's table is partial and in-frame only. Altogether fewer than 200,000 clones are present, approximately 79% being singletons, with the ten largest covering around 8.1%. The sample was peripheral blood. Source of these receptors: a woman aged 55-69 years with COVID-19, enrolled during active disease.

This clone was detected only a few times. The chain joins TRBV9 to TRBJ2-1; 7 nucleotides match TRBD2. Germline V gene data show CDR1 as SGDLS and CDR2 as YYNGEE. Losses at the gene ends were 0 bases for V and 12 bases for J; bases not matched to a gene: 9. CDR3 size: 14 residues. The CDR3 nucleotides are TGTGCCAGCAGCGTAGGGCCCTCGGGGGGAGGGCAGTTCTTC. It yields the protein CASSVGPSGGGQFF. Based on the CDR3 plus reference TRBV9 and TRBJ2-1, the full variable domain is DSGVTQTPKHLITATGQRVTLRCSPRSGDLSVYWYQQSLDQGLQFLIQYYNGEERAKGNILERFSAQQFPDLHSELNLSSLELGDSALYFCASSVGPSGGGQFFGPGTRLTVL.

The rearrangement links TRBV28 to TRBJ2-7, with 8 bases that match TRBD2. Germline V CDR1 and CDR2: MDHEN, SYDVKM. The CDR3 contains 13 residues. V was pared by 3 bases and J by 4 bases, with 2 bases of the junction left unmatched. CDR3 region: CASSLGLVYEQYF. The CDR3 DNA sequence: TGTGCCAGCAGTTTGGGACTAGTGTACGAGCAGTACTTC.

This sequence joins TRBV28 and TRBJ1-5; 8 bases map to TRBD1. The length of the CDR3 is 15 residues. Germline V CDR1 and CDR2: MDHEN, SYDVKM. Trimming took 6 bases from V and 5 from J; bases not matched to a gene: 9. The CDR3 region has the DNA TGTGCCAGCAGCGCCACAGGGGGGACTCATCAGCCCCAGCATTTT. It codes for CASSATGGTHQPQHF.

This CDR3 reads CASSPSGSSTDTQYF. CDR3 coding DNA: TGTGCCAGCAGTCCTAGCGGGTCTAGCACAGATACGCAGTATTTT. V is TRBV3-1 (or the pseudogene TRBV3-2) and J is TRBJ2-3; TRBD2 matches at 8 bases. Trimming took 6 bases from V and 0 from J; bases not matched to a gene: 5. The CDR3 runs 15 residues. Per the germline V gene, CDR1 is LGHDT and CDR2 is YNNKEL (reference sequence).

The V gene is TRBV5-1, the J gene TRBJ2-5; 10 bases map to TRBD2. J lost 6 bases, V lost 0 bases, and 5 bases had no gene match. Germline V gene data show CDR1 as SGHRS and CDR2 as YFSETQ. The CDR3 totals 15 residues. The CDR3 is CASSLVASGGKTQYF. The CDR3 nucleotides read TGCGCCAGCAGCTTGGTTGCTAGCGGGGGTAAGACCCAGTACTTC. The whole variable domain, remainder taken from reference TRBV5-1 and TRBJ2-5, is KAGVTQTPRYLIKTRGQQVTLSCSPISGHRSVSWYQQTPGQGLQFLFEYFSETQRNKGNFPGRFSGRQFSNSRSEMNVSTLELGDSALYLCASSLVASGGKTQYFGPGTRLLVL.

The gene calls are TRBV5-1 and TRBJ2-1, with 12 positions matching TRBD2. The CDR3 sequence is 17 residues long. With 3 bases clipped from V and 0 bases from J, the junction kept 4 bases outside the gene matches. The germline gives CDR1 SGHRS, CDR2 YFSETQ. The CDR3 DNA reads TGCGCCAGCAGCTCCCAGACTAGCGGGAGCTCCTACAATGAGCAGTTCTTC. Protein: CASSSQTSGSSYNEQFF.

The V gene is TRBV2, the J gene TRBJ2-5; unclear D gene. The V end lost 3 bases, the J end lost 0 bases, and 5 bases lay between the germline ends. The CDR3 covers 13 residues. Germline loops: CDR1 SNHLY, CDR2 FYNNEI. CDR3 nucleotides: TGTGCCAGCAGTGATGAGTACCAAGAGACCCAGTACTTC. Protein product: CASSDEYQETQYF. The entire variable domain, with the rest obtained from reference TRBV2 and TRBJ2-5, is as follows: EPEVTQTPSHQVTQMGQEVILRCVPISNHLYFYWYRQILGQKVEFLVSFYNNEISEKSEIFDDQFSVERPDGSNFTLKIRSTKLEDSAMYFCASSDEYQETQYFGPGTRLLVL.

This sequence joins TRBV7-8 and TRBJ2-7; 7 bases are a match to TRBD2. The CDR3 has 14 residues. Trimming took 1 base from V and 6 from J; bases not matched to a gene: 6. Germline-derived CDR1 and CDR2 are SGHVS and FQNEAQ. CDR3 residues: CASSLGSPGGEQYV. DNA for the CDR3: TGTGCCAGCAGCTTAGGGTCTCCGGGGGGCGAGCAGTACGTC.

V gene TRBV7-2 combines with J gene TRBJ2-1, with 7 positions matching TRBD2. V shed 3 bases, J shed 6 bases, and the junction held 11 bases outside the gene matches. CDR3 size: 16 residues. Looked up from germline, CDR1 is SGHTA and CDR2 is FQGNSA. CDR3 coding DNA: TGTGCCAGCAGCTTTCTAGCGGCTACCGGGGTCAATGAGCAGTTCTTC. It is translated as CASSFLAATGVNEQFF.

The chain links TRBV5-4 to TRBJ2-4; D may be TRBD1 (5 bases). Germline V gene sequence: CDR1 SGHNT, CDR2 YYREEE (reference sequence). With 4 bases removed from V and 2 bases from J, the gap between germline ends came to 16 bases. The CDR3 totals 16 residues. The DNA of the CDR3 is TGTGCCAGCAGCCTCAGTCCGGACACTACCAAAAACATTCAGTACTTC. Translating gives CASSLSPDTTKNIQYF.

The V gene is TRBV29-1, the J gene TRBJ2-5, with D perhaps TRBD2 (7 bases). The germline CDR1 and CDR2 sequences are SQVTM and ANQGSEA. The CDR3 length is 12 residues. V lost 4 bases and J lost 5, with 11 bases in between. As DNA, the CDR3 is TGCAGCGTTGGGACTAGGGGGGAGACCCAGTACTTC. Translating it yields CSVGTRGETQYF.

The V gene is TRBV18, the J gene TRBJ2-7, with TRBD2 identical over 11 bases. Unmatched junction bases numbered 11, after V lost 3 bases and J lost 4 bases. The length of the CDR3 is 17 residues. The germline CDR1 and CDR2 sequences are KGHSH and LQKENI. The CDR3 DNA reads TGTGCCAGCTCACCCATACCGGGCGGGACTAGCGGTTACGAGCAGTACTTC. This encodes CASSPIPGGTSGYEQYF.

The chain couples TRBV6-5 to TRBJ2-1; 9 bases align to TRBD2. Germline V CDR1 and CDR2: MNHEY, SVGAGI. The CDR3 has 14 amino acids. J was trimmed by 5 bases and V by 5 bases; bases with no gene match: 4. In DNA form, the CDR3 reads TGTGCCAGCAGTCTCGGGACTAGCAACAATGAGCAGTTCTTC. Translating it yields CASSLGTSNNEQFF.